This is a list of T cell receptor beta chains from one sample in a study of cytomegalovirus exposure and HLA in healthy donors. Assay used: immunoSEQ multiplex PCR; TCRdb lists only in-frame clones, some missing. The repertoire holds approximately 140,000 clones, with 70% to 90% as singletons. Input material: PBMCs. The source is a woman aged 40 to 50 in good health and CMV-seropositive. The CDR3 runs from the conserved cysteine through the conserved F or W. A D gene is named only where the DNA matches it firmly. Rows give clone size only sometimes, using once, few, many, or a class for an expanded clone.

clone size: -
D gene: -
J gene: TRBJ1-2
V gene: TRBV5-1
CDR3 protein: CASSLGGLEGYTF
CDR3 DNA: TGCGCCAGCAGCTTGGGGGGGCTGGAGGGCTACACCTTC

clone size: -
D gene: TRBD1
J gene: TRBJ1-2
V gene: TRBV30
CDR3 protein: CACLGTGEGYTF
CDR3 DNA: TGTGCCTGCCTAGGGACAGGGGAAGGCTACACCTTC

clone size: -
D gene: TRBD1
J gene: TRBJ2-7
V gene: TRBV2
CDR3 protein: CASKVGGQGTYEQYF
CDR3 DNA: TGTGCCAGCAAGGTAGGGGGACAGGGCACCTACGAGCAGTACTTC

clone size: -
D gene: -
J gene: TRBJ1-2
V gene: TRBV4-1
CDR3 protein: CASSQEPGINYGYTF
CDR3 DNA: TGCGCCAGCAGCCAAGAACCAGGAATTAACTATGGCTACACCTTC

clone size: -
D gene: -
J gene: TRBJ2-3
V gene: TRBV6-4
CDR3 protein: CASSTSLADTQYF
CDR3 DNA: TGTGCCAGCAGCACCAGTCTGGCAGATACGCAGTATTTT

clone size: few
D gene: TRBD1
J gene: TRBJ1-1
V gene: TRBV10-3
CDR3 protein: CAISVEQGGNTEAFF
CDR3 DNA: TGTGCCATCAGTGTCGAACAGGGGGGGAACACTGAAGCTTTCTTT

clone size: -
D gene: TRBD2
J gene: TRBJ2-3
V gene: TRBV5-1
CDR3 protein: CASRLAGESTDTQYF
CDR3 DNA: TGCGCCAGCAGGTTAGCGGGGGAGAGCACAGATACGCAGTATTTT

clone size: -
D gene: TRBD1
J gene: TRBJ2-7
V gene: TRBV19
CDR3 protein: CASSKGQGSYEQYF
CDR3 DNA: TGTGCCAGTAGTAAAGGACAGGGGTCGTACGAGCAGTACTTC

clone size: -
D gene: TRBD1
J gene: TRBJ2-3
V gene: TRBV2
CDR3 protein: CASREGASTDTQYF
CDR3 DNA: TGTGCCAGCAGAGAGGGGGCTAGCACAGATACGCAGTATTTT

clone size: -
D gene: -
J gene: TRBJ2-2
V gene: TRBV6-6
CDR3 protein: CASSPIGGDTGELFF
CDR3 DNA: TGTGCCAGCAGCCCAATCGGCGGGGACACCGGGGAGCTGTTTTTT

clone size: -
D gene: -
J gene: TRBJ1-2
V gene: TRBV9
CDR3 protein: CASSGGDRSYGYGYTF
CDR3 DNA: TGTGCCAGCAGCGGGGGAGATAGAAGCTACGGCTATGGCTACACCTTC

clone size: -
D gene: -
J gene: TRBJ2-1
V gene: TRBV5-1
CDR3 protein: CASSFPSTGFSHNEQFF
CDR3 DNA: TGCGCCAGCAGCTTCCCCTCTACAGGGTTTAGCCACAATGAGCAGTTCTTC

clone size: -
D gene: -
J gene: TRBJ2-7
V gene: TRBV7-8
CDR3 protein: CASSSPSTGVGEQYF
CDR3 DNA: TGTGCCAGCAGCTCCCCGTCAACGGGAGTCGGGGAGCAGTACTTC

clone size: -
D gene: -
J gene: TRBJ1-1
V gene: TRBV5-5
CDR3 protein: CASSSNRNTEAFF
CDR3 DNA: TGTGCCAGCAGCTCTAACAGAAACACTGAAGCTTTCTTT

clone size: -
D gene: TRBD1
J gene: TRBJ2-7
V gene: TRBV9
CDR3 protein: CASSARDRGKDEQYF
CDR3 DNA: TGTGCCAGCAGCGCCCGGGACAGGGGAAAGGACGAGCAGTACTTC

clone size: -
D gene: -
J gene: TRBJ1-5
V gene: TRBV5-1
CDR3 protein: CASSSGENQPQHF
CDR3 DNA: TGCGCCAGCAGCTCTGGGGAGAATCAGCCCCAGCATTTT

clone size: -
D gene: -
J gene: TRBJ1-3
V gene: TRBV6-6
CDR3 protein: CASSSGVAGNTIYF
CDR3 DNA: TGTGCCAGCAGTTCGGGGGTCGCTGGAAACACCATATATTTT

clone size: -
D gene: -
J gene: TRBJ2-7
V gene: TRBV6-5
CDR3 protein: CASKSTGSTYEQYF
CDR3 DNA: TGTGCCAGCAAATCGACAGGATCTACCTACGAGCAGTACTTC

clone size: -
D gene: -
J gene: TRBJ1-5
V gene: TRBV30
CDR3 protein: CAWTPGDYYQPQHF
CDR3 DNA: TGTGCCTGGACCCCAGGGGACTATTATCAGCCCCAGCATTTT

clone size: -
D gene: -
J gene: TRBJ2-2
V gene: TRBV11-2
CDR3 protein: CASMKGPIVELFF
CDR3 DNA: TGTGCCAGCATGAAGGGGCCCATTGTGGAGCTGTTTTTT

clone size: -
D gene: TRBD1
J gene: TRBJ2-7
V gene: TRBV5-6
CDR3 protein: CASSLGDREIYEQYF
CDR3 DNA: TGTGCCAGCAGCTTGGGAGACAGGGAGATCTACGAGCAGTACTTC

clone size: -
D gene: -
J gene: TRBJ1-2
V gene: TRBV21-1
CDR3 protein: CASSRTPHKGQGDGYTF
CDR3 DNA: TGTGCCAGCAGCAGAACTCCTCATAAGGGACAGGGGGACGGCTACACCTTC

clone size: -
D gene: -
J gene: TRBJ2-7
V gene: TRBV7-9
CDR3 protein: CASSPGRGWTYEQYF
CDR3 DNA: TGTGCCAGCAGTCCAGGTCGGGGTTGGACCTACGAGCAGTACTTC

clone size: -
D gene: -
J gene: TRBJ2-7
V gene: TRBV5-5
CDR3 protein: CASTPLPRDEQYF
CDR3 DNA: TGTGCCAGCACCCCTTTGCCCCGGGACGAGCAGTACTTC

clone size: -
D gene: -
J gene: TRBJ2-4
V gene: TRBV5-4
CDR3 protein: CASSLETQNAIQYF
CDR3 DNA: TGTGCCAGCAGCTTGGAAACGCAGAATGCCATTCAGTACTTC

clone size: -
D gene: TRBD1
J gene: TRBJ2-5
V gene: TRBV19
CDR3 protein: CATNRGETQYF
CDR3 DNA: TGTGCCACCAACAGGGGAGAGACCCAGTACTTC

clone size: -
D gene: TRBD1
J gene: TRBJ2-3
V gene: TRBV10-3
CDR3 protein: CAIRGNRQGPRTDTQYF
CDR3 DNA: TGTGCCATCAGGGGTAACAGACAGGGGCCCCGCACAGATACGCAGTATTTT

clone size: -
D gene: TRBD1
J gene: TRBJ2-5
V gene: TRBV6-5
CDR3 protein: CASSYEGAQETQYF
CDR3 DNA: TGTGCCAGCAGTTACGAGGGGGCCCAAGAGACCCAGTACTTC

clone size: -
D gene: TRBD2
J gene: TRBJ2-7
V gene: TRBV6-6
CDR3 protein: CASSSQTSGRRYEQYF
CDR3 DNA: TGTGCCAGCAGTTCCCAGACTAGCGGGAGACGATACGAGCAGTACTTC

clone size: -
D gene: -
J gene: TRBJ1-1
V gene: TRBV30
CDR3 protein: CAWSVPGPNTEAFF
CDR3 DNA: TGTGCCTGGAGTGTACCGGGTCCGAACACTGAAGCTTTCTTT

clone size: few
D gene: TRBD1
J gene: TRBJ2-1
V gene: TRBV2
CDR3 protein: CASSAGQGSYNEQFF
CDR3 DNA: TGTGCCAGCAGTGCGGGACAGGGGAGCTACAATGAGCAGTTCTTC

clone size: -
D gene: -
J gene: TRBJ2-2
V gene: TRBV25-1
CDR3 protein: CASHRAGNTGELFF
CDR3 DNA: TGTGCCAGCCACAGGGCGGGGAACACCGGGGAGCTGTTTTTT

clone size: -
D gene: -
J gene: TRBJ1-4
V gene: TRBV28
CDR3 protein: CASSGGRANEKLFF
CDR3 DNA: TGTGCCAGCAGTGGAGGGCGTGCTAATGAAAAACTGTTTTTT

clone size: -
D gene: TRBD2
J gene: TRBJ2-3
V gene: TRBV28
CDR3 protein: CASNRQPGGTDTQYF
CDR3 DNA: TGTGCCAGCAACCGACAACCGGGGGGGACAGATACGCAGTATTTT

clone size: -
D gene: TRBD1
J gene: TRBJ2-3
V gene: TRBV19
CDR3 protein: CASKGQGTDTQYF
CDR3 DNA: TGTGCCAGTAAGGGACAGGGCACAGATACGCAGTATTTT

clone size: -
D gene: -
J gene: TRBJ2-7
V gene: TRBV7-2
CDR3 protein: CASSLPGPTTYEQYF
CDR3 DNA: TGTGCCAGCAGCTTGCCCGGACCGACTACCTACGAGCAGTACTTC